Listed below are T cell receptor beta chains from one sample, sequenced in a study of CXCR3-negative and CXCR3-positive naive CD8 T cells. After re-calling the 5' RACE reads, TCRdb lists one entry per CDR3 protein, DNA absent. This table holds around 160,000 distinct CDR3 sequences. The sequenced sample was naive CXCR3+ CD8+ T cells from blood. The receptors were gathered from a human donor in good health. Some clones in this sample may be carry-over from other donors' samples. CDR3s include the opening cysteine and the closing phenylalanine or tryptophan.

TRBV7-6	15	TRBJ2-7	CASSPRTSGTDEQYF
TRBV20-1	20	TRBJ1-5	CSARTLAHVAGIDSNQPQHF
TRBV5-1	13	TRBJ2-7	CASSLEGASEQYF
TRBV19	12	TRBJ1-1	CATGTGTTEAFF
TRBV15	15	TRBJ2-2	CATSRDFSNTGELFF
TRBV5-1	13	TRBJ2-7	CASSPQGAYEQYF
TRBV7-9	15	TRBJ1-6	CASSSADRGNSPLHF
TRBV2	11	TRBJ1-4	CASSAYEKLFF
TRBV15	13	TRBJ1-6	CATTDRGASPLHF
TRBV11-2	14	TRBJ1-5	CASSLGTGVEPQHF
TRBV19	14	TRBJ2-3	CASRLDREDDTQYF
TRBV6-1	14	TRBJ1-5	CASTSGSSNQPQHF
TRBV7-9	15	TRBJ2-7	CASSPASGDRYEQYF
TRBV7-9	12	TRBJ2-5	CASSWDGETQYF
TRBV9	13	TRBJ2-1	CASSSPKANEQFF
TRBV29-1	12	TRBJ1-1	CSVEGWNTEAFF
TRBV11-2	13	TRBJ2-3	CASRLTSTDTQYF
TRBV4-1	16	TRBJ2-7	CASSQVGEGSYDEQYF
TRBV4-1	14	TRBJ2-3	CASKERSREDTQYF
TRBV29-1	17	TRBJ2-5	CSARATSSGSELGTQYF
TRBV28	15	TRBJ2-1	CASSLRGRPLDEQFF
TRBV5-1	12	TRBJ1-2	CASSLDGEGYTF
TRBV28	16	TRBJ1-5	CASRYLQEGSNQPQHF
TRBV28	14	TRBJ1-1	CASSLSRRNTEAFF
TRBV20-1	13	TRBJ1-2	CSAREAATYGYTF
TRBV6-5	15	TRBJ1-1	CASSYSAVTNTEAFF
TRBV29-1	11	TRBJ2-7	CSGLRQYEQYF
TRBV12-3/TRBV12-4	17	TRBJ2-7	CASSPTSAGAFSYEQYF
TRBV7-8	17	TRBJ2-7	CASSPQPGLAGDYEQYF
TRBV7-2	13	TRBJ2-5	CATRQTGEETQYF
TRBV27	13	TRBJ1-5	CASRGPGSQPQHF